Below, 14 T cell receptor beta chains from the same sample are listed, as sequenced in a study of CD8 T cells in Susac syndrome. Reverse transcription of about 0.45 to 1 ug RNA used random hexamers. MiXCR was run by TCRdb on the immunoSEQ multiplex PCR reads, yielding one entry per CDR3 protein. The sample carries roughly 190,000 distinct CDR3 sequences, around nine tenths recorded once. The sample taken for sequencing was CD4+ T cells from PBMCs. These receptors all stem from a human donor with Susac syndrome.

V and J are TRBV29-1 and TRBJ1-2; TRBD1 matches 9 bases. J gave up 5 bases and V 4 bases, and 2 bases lay outside the gene matches. Germline values: CDR1 SQVTM, CDR2 ANQGSEA. The CDR3 spans 12 residues. CDR3: CSVGGQGYGYTF. For the CDR3, the DNA is TGCAGCGTTGGGGGACAGGGATATGGCTACACCTTC.

J is TRBJ2-7 and V is TRBV21-1; the listed D gene, TRBD2, was not tested against the DNA. TRBV21-1 is annotated as a pseudogene. This CDR3 is 20 amino acids long. CDR3: CASSKTPVRTSGPIAYEQYF. CDR3 coding DNA: TGTGCCAGCAGCAAAACACCAGTCCGGACTAGCGGGCCCATTGCCTACGAGCAGTACTTC.

About this clonotype: At one end the junction does not follow the germline gene, possibly because of a read error. The chain links TRBV6-2 or TRBV6-3 to TRBJ1-6; TRBD1 might be the D (6 bases). The CDR3 runs 13 residues. CDR1 is MNHEY, CDR2 SVGEGT, per germline. The CDR3 here is CASSYPQGSLLHF. CDR3 DNA: TGTGCCAGCAGTTATCCACAGGGTTCACTCCTCCACTTT.

This clonotype was picked up one time. This rearrangement joins TRBV5-1 to TRBJ2-5; 8 bases match TRBD1. The CDR3 is made up of 15 amino acids. Germline lookup yields CDR1 SGHRS and CDR2 YFSETQ. Trimming cost V 0 bases and J 5 bases; bases outside gene matches: 6. CDR3 protein: CASSLEARGHETQYF. As DNA, the CDR3 is TGCGCCAGCAGCTTGGAAGCCAGGGGGCACGAGACCCAGTACTTC.

The rearrangement joins TRBV29-1 to TRBJ1-1; tentatively, D is TRBD1 (5 bases). Germline assignment: CDR1 SQVTM and CDR2 ANQGSEA. CDR3 size: 12 residues. As DNA, the CDR3 is TGCGGAGGAACAGGTGACTACACTGAAGCTTTCTTT. Translated, it gives CGGTGDYTEAFF.

This clonotype appeared a single time. The J gene is TRBJ2-5, the V gene TRBV28, with 11 bases matching TRBD2. Germline CDR1 and CDR2: MDHEN and SYDVKM. CDR3 length: 15 residues. V shed 8 bases, J shed 5 bases, and the junction held 10 bases outside the gene matches. The DNA for the CDR3 is TGTGCCAGCCTAATTAGCGGGAGGGCCCGGGAGACCCAGTACTTC. This sequence encodes CASLISGRARETQYF.

The chain recombines TRBV2 with TRBJ1-2; 9 bases fit TRBD1. The ends lost 7 bases at V and 4 bases at J; junction bases unmatched: 16. The CDR3 is made up of 17 amino acids. Germline V gene data show CDR1 as SNHLY and CDR2 as FYNNEI. The CDR3 DNA follows: TGTGCCAGCACTAGCGGGACAGGGACACAATTGGGCTATGGCTACACCTTC. It is translated as CASTSGTGTQLGYGYTF.

The chain couples TRBV20-1 to TRBJ1-1, with D unresolved. The CDR3 runs to 14 residues. Germline values: CDR1 DFQATT, CDR2 SNEGSKA (reference sequence). V was shortened by 1 base and J by 0 bases, with 9 bases between the two germline ends. The CDR3 here is CSARVPGMNTEAFF. As DNA, the CDR3 is TGCAGTGCTAGAGTTCCGGGTATGAACACTGAAGCTTTCTTT.

This clonotype was observed a few times. The chain has TRBV3-1 and TRBJ2-2; no clear D gene. V was pared by 5 bases and J by 2 bases, with 3 bases between. This CDR3 has 12 residues. Germline V CDR1 and CDR2: LGHDT, YNNKEL (reference sequence). This CDR3 is CASSINTGELFF. The CDR3 DNA is TGTGCCAGCAGCATCAACACCGGGGAGCTGTTTTTT.

The chain is built from TRBV3-1 and TRBJ2-1, with 8 bases fitting TRBD2. Germline-derived CDR1 and CDR2 are LGHDT and YNNKEL (reference sequence). The trim removed 1 base at V and 5 bases at J, leaving 16 bases unmatched. CDR3 length equals 19 residues. CDR3 nucleotides: TGTGCCAGCAGCCAAGTGCCCGGACGTCGAGCGGGGGTAGACAATGAGCAGTTCTTC. As protein: CASSQVPGRRAGVDNEQFF.

The CDR3 is CASSQEDSPTGGYGYTF. As DNA, the CDR3 is TGTGCCAGCAGCCAAGAGGATTCCCCGACAGGGGGCTATGGCTACACCTTC. This sequence joins TRBV4-2 and TRBJ1-2, with 9 bases lining up with TRBD1. This CDR3 is 17 amino acids long. V dropped 0 bases and J dropped 4; count of bases not matched to a gene: 9. Germline V gene data show CDR1 as LGHNA and CDR2 as YNFKEQ.

The V call is TRBV5-1, the J call TRBJ1-1, with a weak D call TRBD1 (6 bases). The CDR3 is 16 amino acids. V was cut by 4 bases and J by 1 base, with 17 bases left in between. Germline values: CDR1 SGHRS, CDR2 YFSETQ. CDR3 bases: TGCGCCAGCAGCCCTTCCACTCTGACAGGGAACACTGAAGCTTTCTTT. Translating it yields CASSPSTLTGNTEAFF.

This chain connects TRBV19 to TRBJ2-5; a possible D gene is TRBD2 (6 bases). This CDR3 has 13 residues. The germline V gene has CDR1 LNHDA and CDR2 SQIVND (reference sequence). The V gene lost 4 bases and the J gene lost 4 bases, with 10 bases spanning the gap. CDR3 protein: CASSTDYRETQYF. The DNA for the CDR3 is TGTGCCAGTAGTACGGACTACCGAGAGACCCAGTACTTC.

V and J are TRBV1 and TRBJ2-2; the table's D call, TRBD2, has no DNA check behind it. TRBV1 is annotated as a pseudogene. This CDR3 is 17 amino acids long. The CDR3 DNA follows: TGCACCAGCAGCCTTAAGGGTAGCGGGGGCTTCACCGGGGAGCTGTTTTTT. Its protein is CTSSLKGSGGFTGELFF.